The clone carrying this T cell receptor (beta chain) was counted a single time. Here immunoSEQ multiplex PCR was the method, and the copy in TCRdb shows in-frame clones only, minus some. Of about 69,000 clones detected, approximately 83% appear once; the ten largest clones hold more than 15%. This entry belongs to a study of blood T cell repertoires in COVID-19. This CDR3 region has 16 residues. Germline V gene sequence: CDR1 MNHNS, CDR2 SASEGT. The V gene lost 3 bases and the J gene lost 1 base, with 13 bases spanning the gap. The TCR was taken from a man in his forties or fifties with COVID-19, enrolled during active disease. The source material was peripheral blood. The rearrangement links TRBV6-1 to TRBJ1-5; the D gene is possibly TRBD1 (5 bases). The CDR3 is CASSDRGQESNQPQHF. The CDR3 DNA reads as TGTGCCAGCAGTGATAGGGGCCAGGAGAGCAATCAGCCCCAGCATTTT.